This T cell receptor (beta chain) originates from a study of vaccination effects on CD4 cells after COVID-19. The overall study: The vaccine given was either BNT162b2 or mRNA-1273, in two doses.

Comment on this clone: Its antigen is as yet unknown.

Sequencing in the ViraFEST assay came after antigen-specific CD4+ T cells had been expanded with viral peptide pools, which were used to stimulate PBMC. CD4+ T cells were isolated after about eleven days of culture. Vaccine recipients had no previous SARS-CoV-2 infection; their nucleocapsid antibodies were negative. TCRdb's copy holds only in-frame clones and misses some; the assay was immunoSEQ multiplex PCR. The sample yields approximately 74,000 clones, roughly 74% seen once. CDR1 is SEHNR and CDR2 is FQNEAQ in the germline V gene (reference sequence). CDR3 size: 19 residues. V shed 5 bases and J 0 bases; nucleotides not matched to a gene: 13. Study-wide results and limits: Within healthy vaccinees, only 1 of 255 vaccine-induced clones displayed cross-reactivity with common cold coronaviruses.

This sequence was found in a human donor who received a COVID-19 vaccine. The material was CD4+ T cells from PBMCs cultured with HCoV-NL63 spike peptides, obtained before COVID-19 vaccination. The chain combines TRBV7-9 with TRBJ2-6; 7 positions agree with TRBD2. CDR3 sequence: CASSHNRDYCTSGANVLTF. For the CDR3, the DNA is TGTGCCAGCAGCCATAACCGGGACTATTGTACCTCTGGGGCCAACGTCCTGACTTTC.